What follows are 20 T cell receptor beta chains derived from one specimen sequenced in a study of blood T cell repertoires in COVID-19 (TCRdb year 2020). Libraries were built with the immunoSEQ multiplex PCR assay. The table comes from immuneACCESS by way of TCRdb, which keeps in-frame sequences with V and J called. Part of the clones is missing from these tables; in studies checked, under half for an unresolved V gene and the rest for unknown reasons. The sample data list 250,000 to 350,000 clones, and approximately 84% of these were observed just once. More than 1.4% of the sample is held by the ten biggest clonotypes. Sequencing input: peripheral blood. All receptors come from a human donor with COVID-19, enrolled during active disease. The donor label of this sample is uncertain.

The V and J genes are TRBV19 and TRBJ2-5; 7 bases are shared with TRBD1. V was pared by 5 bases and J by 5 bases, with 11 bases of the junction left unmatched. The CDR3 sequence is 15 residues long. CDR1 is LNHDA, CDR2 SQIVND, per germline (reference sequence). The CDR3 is CASSFTGTASETQYF. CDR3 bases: TGTGCCAGTAGTTTTACCGGGACAGCCTCGGAGACCCAGTACTTC.

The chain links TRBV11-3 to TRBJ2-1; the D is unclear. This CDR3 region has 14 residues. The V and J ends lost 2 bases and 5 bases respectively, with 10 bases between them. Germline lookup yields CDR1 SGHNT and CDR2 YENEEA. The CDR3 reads CASSLNNLDNEQFF. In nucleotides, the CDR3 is TGTGCCAGCAGCTTAAATAATTTAGACAATGAGCAGTTCTTC.

The DNA of the CDR3 is TGCGCCAGCAGCTTGGGGGGCCAGGATGAAAAACTGTTTTTT. Translation gives CASSLGGQDEKLFF. The genes are TRBV5-1 and TRBJ1-4; possibly TRBD1 for D (5 bases). The V gene lost 0 bases and the J gene lost 6 bases, with 9 bases spanning the gap. Germline loops: CDR1 SGHRS, CDR2 YFSETQ. This CDR3 spans 14 amino acids.

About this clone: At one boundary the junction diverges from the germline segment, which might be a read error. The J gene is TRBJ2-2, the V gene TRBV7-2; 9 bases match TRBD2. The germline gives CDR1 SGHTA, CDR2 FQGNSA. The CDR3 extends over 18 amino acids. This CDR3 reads CASSLAYSGRLNTGELFF. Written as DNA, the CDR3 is TGTGCCAGCAGCCTAGCGTATAGCGGGAGACTGAACACCGGGGAGCTGTTTTTT.

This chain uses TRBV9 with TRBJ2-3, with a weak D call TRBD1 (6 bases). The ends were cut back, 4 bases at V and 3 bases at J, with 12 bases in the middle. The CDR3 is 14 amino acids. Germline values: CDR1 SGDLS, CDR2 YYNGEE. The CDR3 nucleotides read TGTGCCAGCAGCCTACTCAGGGGAACAGATACGCAGTATTTT. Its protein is CASSLLRGTDTQYF.

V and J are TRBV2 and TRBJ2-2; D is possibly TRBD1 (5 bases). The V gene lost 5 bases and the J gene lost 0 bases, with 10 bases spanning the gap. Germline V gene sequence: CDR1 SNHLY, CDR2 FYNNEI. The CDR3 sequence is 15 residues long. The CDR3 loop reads CASSQGSANTGELFF. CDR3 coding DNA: TGTGCCAGCAGTCAGGGCAGCGCGAACACCGGGGAGCTGTTTTTT.

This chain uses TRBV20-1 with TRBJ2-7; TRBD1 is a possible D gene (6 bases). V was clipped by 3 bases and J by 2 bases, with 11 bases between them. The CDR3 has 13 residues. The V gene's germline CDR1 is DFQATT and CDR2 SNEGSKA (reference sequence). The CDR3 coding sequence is TGCAGTGCTAGTACAGGGCAGACCTACGAGCAGTACTTC. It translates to CSASTGQTYEQYF.

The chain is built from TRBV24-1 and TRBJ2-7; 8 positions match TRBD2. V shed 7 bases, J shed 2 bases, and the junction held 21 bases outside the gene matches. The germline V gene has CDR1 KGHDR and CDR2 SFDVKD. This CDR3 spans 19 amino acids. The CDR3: CATSPGPQFTSGAPYEQYF. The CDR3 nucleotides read TGTGCCACCAGCCCGGGACCGCAATTCACTAGCGGAGCCCCCTACGAGCAGTACTTC.

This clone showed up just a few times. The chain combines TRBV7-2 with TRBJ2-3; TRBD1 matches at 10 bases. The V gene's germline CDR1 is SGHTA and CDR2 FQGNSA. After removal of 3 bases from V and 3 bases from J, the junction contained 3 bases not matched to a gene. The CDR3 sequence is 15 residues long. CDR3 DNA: TGTGCCAGCAGCTTGGACAGGGGGGTAACAGATACGCAGTATTTT. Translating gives CASSLDRGVTDTQYF.

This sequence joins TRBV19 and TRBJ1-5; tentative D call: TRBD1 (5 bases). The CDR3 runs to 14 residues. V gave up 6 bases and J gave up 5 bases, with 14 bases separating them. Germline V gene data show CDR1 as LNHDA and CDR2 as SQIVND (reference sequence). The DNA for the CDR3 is TGTGCCAGTAGACCGGGACTGGGAGATCAGCCCCAGCATTTT. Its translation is CASRPGLGDQPQHF.

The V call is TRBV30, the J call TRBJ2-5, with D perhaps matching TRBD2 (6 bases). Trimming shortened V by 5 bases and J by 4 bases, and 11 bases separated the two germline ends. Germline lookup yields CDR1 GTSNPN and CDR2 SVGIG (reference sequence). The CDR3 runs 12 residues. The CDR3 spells CAWGGGGETQYF. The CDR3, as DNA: TGTGCCTGGGGGGGAGGTGGAGAGACCCAGTACTTC.

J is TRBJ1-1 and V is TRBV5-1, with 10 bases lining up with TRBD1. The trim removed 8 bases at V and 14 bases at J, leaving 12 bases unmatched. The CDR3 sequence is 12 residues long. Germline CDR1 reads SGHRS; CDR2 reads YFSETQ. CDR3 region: CASYRDRGPWFF. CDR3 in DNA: TGCGCCAGTTATAGGGACAGGGGCCCGTGGTTCTTT.

The CDR3 spells CASSESLSHSYEQYF. The CDR3 DNA reads TGTGCCAGCAGTGAATCCCTCAGTCATTCCTACGAGCAGTACTTC. This sequence joins TRBV2 and TRBJ2-7, with D hard to call. This CDR3 comprises 15 residues. V was shortened by 2 bases and J by 1 base, with 12 bases between the two germline ends. Germline values: CDR1 SNHLY, CDR2 FYNNEI.

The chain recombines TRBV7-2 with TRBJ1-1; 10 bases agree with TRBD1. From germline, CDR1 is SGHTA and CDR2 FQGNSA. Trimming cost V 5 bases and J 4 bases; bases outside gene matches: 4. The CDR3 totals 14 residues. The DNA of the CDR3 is TGTGCCAGCAGCCCTAGACAGGGGGCCACTGAAGCTTTCTTT. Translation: CASSPRQGATEAFF.

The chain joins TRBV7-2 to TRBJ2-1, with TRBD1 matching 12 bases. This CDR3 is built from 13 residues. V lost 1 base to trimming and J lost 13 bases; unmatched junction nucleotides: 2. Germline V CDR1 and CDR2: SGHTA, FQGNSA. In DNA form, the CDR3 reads TGTGCCAGCAGCTTAGAGGGACAGGGGGCACAGTTCTTC. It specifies CASSLEGQGAQFF.

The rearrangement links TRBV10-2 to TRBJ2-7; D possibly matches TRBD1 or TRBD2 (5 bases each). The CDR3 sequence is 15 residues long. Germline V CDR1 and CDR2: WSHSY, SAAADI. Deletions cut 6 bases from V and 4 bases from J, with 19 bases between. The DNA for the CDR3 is TGCGCCAGCAGAGAGGGAACAGGCCGAGATTACGAGCAGTACTTC. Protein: CASREGTGRDYEQYF.

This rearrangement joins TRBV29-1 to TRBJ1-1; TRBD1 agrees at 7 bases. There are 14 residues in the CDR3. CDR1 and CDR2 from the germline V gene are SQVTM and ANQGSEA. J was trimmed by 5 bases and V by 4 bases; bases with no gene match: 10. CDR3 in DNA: TGCAGCGTTGCGTGGGACAGTGTATCAACTGAAGCTTTCTTT. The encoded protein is CSVAWDSVSTEAFF.

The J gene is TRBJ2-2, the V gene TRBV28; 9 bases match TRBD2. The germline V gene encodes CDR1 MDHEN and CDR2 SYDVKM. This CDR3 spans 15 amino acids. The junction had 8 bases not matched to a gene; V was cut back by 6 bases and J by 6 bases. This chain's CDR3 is CASRLREGTAGELFF. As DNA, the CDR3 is TGTGCCAGCAGGTTGCGGGAGGGAACCGCCGGGGAGCTGTTTTTT.

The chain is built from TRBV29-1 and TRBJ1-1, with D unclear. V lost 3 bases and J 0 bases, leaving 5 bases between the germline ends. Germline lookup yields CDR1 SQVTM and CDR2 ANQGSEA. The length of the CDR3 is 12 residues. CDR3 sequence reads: CSVDGLNTEAFF. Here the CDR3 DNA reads TGCAGCGTTGATGGGCTGAACACTGAAGCTTTCTTT.

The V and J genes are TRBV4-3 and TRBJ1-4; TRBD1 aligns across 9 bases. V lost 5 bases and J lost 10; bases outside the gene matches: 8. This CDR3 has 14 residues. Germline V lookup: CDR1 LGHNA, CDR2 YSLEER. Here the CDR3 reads CASSARDREGKLFF. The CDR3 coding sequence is TGCGCCAGCAGCGCCCGGGACAGGGAAGGAAAACTGTTTTTT.